These 3 T cell receptor beta chains share one sample of origin, sequenced in a study of control samples from healthy donors and cancer patients. The data were produced by immunoSEQ multiplex PCR, yet TCRdb's version contains in-frame clones alone and is incomplete. This table has roughly 84,000 clones, about nine tenths appearing once. What was sequenced was blood. These receptors were obtained from a man between 50 and 59 years old in good health.

The chain carries TRBV7-9 and TRBJ1-4; D uncertain. Germline CDR1 and CDR2: SEHNR and FQNEAQ (reference sequence). V was clipped by 4 bases and J by 13 bases, with 25 bases between them. The CDR3 length is 16 residues. CDR3 amino acids: CASSSAETAGVIRLFF. For the CDR3, the DNA is TGTGCCAGCAGCTCCGCAGAGACGGCTGGGGTTATCAGACTGTTTTTT.

To note about this clone: The junction does not match germline at one end; this may be a read error. CDR3 amino acids: CATSRGRDYGHTF. The CDR3 DNA follows: TGTGCCACCTCCAGGGGGCGAGACTATGGCCACACCTTC. The chain employs TRBV10-3 and TRBJ1-2, with 8 bases that match TRBD1. Germline assignment: CDR1 ENHRY and CDR2 SYGVKD. This CDR3 has 13 residues.

This chain links TRBV6-4 with TRBJ2-3, with D perhaps TRBD2 (5 bases). The CDR3 covers 14 residues. Germline V gene lookup returns CDR1 MRHNA and CDR2 SNTAGT. V was shortened by 0 bases and J by 1 base, with 5 bases between the two germline ends. The CDR3 is CASSDSAGTDTQYF. The CDR3 DNA follows: TGTGCCAGCAGTGACTCAGCGGGCACAGATACGCAGTATTTT.